One and the same sample provided the 5 T cell receptor beta chains below, sequenced in a study. TCRdb recomputed calls from the RT-PCR reads with MiXCR, one row per CDR3 protein. The data show hundreds of thousands of distinct CDR3 sequences, approximately 15% seen once. The source material was memory CD4+ T cells from blood. The receptors here all came from a female donor in good health, serving as a healthy control.

The sample holds many counts of this clonotype. The chain uses TRBV28 and TRBJ2-4; tentative D call: TRBD1 (6 bases). Trimming left V 5 bases short and J 0 bases short, with 11 bases between. CDR1 is MDHEN, CDR2 SYDVKM, per germline. The CDR3 has 15 residues. The CDR3 region is CASSIGQLAKNIQYF. The CDR3 DNA follows: TGTGCCAGCAGTATCGGACAGTTAGCCAAAAACATTCAGTACTTC.

This clonotype was counted only a few times. The chain recombines TRBV20-1 with TRBJ2-5; 7 bases align to TRBD2. There are 15 residues in the CDR3. Germline V lookup: CDR1 DFQATT, CDR2 SNEGSKA (reference sequence). With V trimmed by 0 bases and J by 5 bases, 9 bases remained unmatched. The chain's CDR3 is CSARDIERGGETQYF. The CDR3 DNA follows: TGCAGTGCTAGAGATATCGAGCGGGGTGGGGAGACCCAGTACTTC.

This clonotype occurred once. The genes are TRBV12-3 or TRBV12-4 and TRBJ2-3; D might be TRBD1 or TRBD2, each matching 7 bases. The CDR3 covers 14 residues. Between the trimmed V and J ends, which lost 6 bases and 5 bases, there was a span of 15 bases. CDR3 in DNA: TGTGCCAGCAGGTCAGGGGGGGCGGTAGATACGCAGTATTTT. This translates into CASRSGGAVDTQYF.

This clonotype was seen only a few times. The genes are TRBV20-1 and TRBJ2-6, with TRBD1 matching 7 bases. Per the germline V gene, CDR1 is DFQATT and CDR2 is SNEGSKA (reference sequence). This CDR3 has 14 amino acids. V lost 4 bases, J lost 3 bases, and 3 bases stayed unmatched. This chain's CDR3 is CSAIDRVGANVLTF. The CDR3 DNA sequence: TGCAGTGCTATAGACAGGGTTGGGGCCAACGTCCTGACTTTC.

The chain combines TRBV7-9 with TRBJ1-1; the match to TRBD1 covers 11 bases. Germline V gene lookup returns CDR1 SEHNR and CDR2 FQNEAQ (reference sequence). V lost 2 bases, J lost 6 bases, and 8 bases stayed unmatched. CDR3 size: 16 residues. For the CDR3, the DNA is TGTGCCAGCAGCTTATGGGGTCGGGGACAGGGGGCTGAAGCTTTCTTT. Its protein product is CASSLWGRGQGAEAFF.